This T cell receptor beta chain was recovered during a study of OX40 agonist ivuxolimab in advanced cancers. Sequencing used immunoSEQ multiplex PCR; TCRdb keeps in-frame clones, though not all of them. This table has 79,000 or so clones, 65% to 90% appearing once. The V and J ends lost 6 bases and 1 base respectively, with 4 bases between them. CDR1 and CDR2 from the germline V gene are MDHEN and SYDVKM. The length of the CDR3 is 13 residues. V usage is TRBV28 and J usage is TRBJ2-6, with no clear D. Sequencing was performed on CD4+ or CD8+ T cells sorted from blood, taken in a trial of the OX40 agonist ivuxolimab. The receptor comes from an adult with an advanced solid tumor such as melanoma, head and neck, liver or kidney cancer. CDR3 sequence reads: CASSSSGANVLTF. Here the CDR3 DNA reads TGTGCCAGCAGCTCATCTGGGGCCAACGTCCTGACTTTC.